The sample holds a few counts of the clone carrying this T cell receptor beta chain. Its antigen is undetermined. The sample comes from a study of beta chain features in type 1 diabetes. The CDR3 spans 14 residues. Trimming took 5 bases from V and 5 from J; bases not matched to a gene: 8. CDR1 is SGHRS, CDR2 YFSETQ, per germline. Overall study findings and caveats: When Type 1 diabetes patients were examined, their TCRB CDR3s proved moderately but significantly shorter in all four CD4+ subsets. Fewer junction insertions and more nucleotide deletions appeared in type 1 diabetes patients.

cDNA synthesis used the whole RNA isolate, giving expressed TCRB sequences. Clones were read by immunoSEQ multiplex PCR, and TCRdb kept only the in-frame ones, dropping some. Among a few hundred thousand clones listed, over 8.5% were seen once. The receptor was derived from a young man with type 1 diabetes. Sequenced: central memory CD4+ T cells from blood. This chain uses TRBV5-1 with TRBJ2-7; TRBD1 agrees at 9 bases. The CDR3 protein is CASRAGTGRDEQYF. The CDR3 coding sequence is TGCGCCAGCAGGGCCGGGACAGGGCGGGACGAGCAGTACTTC.